This record looks at one T cell receptor beta chain sequence and its context. The antigen is unknown. Sorted subsets were amplified in replicate PCRs using about 210 ng DNA, tens of thousands of T cell genomes. Repertoires were generated with immunoSEQ multiplex PCR, while TCRdb's copy carries only in-frame clones and drops some. The table records millions of clones, 93% of them present only once. This record comes from a study of shared clonotypes between healthy human individuals. Study-level findings and limits: Naive subsets usually exceeded memory subsets in estimated richness. Sample collection involved blood only; tissue repertoires are likely different.

Source material: naive CD4+ T cells from PBMCs. Subset meaning: CD45RA+ positively selected. The clonotype comes from a man between 18 and 29 years old in good health. Some clones in this sample may be carry-over from other donors' samples.

This CDR3 reads CASSEDIGGNSETQYF. The CDR3 DNA reads TGTGCCAGCAGTGAAGATATAGGGGGCAACTCAGAGACCCAGTACTTC. The genes are TRBV6-1 and TRBJ2-5, with 7 positions matching TRBD1. The CDR3 sequence is 16 residues long. The germline gives CDR1 MNHNS, CDR2 SASEGT. Germline trimming cut 1 base from V and 4 bases from J; bases unmatched to any gene: 9.